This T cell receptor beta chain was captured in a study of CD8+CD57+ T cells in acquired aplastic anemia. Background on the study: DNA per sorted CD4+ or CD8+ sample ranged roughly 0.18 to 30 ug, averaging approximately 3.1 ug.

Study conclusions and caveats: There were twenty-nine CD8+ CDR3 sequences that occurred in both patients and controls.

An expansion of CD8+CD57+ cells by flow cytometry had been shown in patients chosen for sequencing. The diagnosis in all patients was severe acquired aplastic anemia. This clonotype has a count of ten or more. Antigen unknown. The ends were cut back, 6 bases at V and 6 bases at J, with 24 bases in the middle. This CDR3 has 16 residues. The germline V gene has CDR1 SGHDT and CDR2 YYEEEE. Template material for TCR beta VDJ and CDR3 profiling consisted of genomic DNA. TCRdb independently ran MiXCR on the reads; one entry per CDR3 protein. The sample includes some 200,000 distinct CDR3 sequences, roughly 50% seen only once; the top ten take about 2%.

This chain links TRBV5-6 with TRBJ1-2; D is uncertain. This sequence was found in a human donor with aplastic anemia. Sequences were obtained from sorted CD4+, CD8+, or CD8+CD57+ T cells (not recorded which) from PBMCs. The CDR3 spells CASIPRSSMILNGYTF. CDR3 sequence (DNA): TGTGCCAGCATCCCCAGGTCATCGATGATACTCAATGGCTACACCTTC.